The present T cell receptor beta chain was sequenced within a study of T-cell memory formation after mild COVID-19. TCRdb processed the 5' RACE reads anew with MiXCR; each CDR3 protein has one entry. Seen here are about 210,000 distinct CDR3 sequences, 27% observed once, and the top ten hold roughly 10%. The TCR comes from an adult woman who had mild COVID-19 (a few samples of this study predate the infection). Cell type and time point are not known. Sequenced sample: PBMCs or a T cell subset sorted from them (not recorded which).

Here the CDR3 reads CASSPGLAGGLQETQYF. Here the CDR3 DNA reads TGTGCCAGCAGTCCTGGACTAGCGGGAGGTCTCCAAGAGACCCAGTACTTC. The V gene is TRBV6-5, the J gene TRBJ2-5; TRBD2 agrees at 14 bases. V trimming: 5 bases; J trimming: 1 base; junction bases outside the gene matches: 6. CDR3 length: 17 residues. The germline gives CDR1 MNHEY, CDR2 SVGAGI.